A single sample is the source of the 21 T cell receptor beta chains below, sequenced in a study of blood T cell repertoires in COVID-19. Produced via immunoSEQ multiplex PCR; TCRdb's table is partial and in-frame only. Of approximately 190,000 clones in the sample, roughly four fifths were seen once. Specimen: peripheral blood. These receptors all come from a woman in her thirties or forties with acute or convalescent COVID-19.

This clone turned up a few times. This chain connects TRBV3-1 (or the pseudogene TRBV3-2) to TRBJ1-6; D perhaps matches TRBD1 (5 bases). Germline V gene lookup returns CDR1 LGHDT and CDR2 YNNKEL (reference sequence). V was trimmed by 0 bases and J by 4 bases, leaving 19 bases between them. This CDR3 region has 19 residues. The CDR3 loop reads CASSQEYGTRQSYNSPLHF. The CDR3 DNA sequence: TGTGCCAGCAGCCAAGAGTATGGTACCAGACAGTCATATAATTCACCCCTCCACTTT.

This sequence joins TRBV6-5 and TRBJ1-1; D gene ambiguous. The CDR3 runs to 16 residues. The germline gives CDR1 MNHEY, CDR2 SVGAGI. Trimming removed 0 bases at V and 7 bases at J, with 18 bases between. The CDR3 sequence is CASSYSPTGSQFEAFF. For the CDR3, the DNA is TGTGCCAGCAGTTACTCACCTACCGGGTCCCAGTTTGAAGCTTTCTTT.

This chain connects TRBV4-1 to TRBJ2-6; TRBD1 matches 7 bases. The CDR3 spans 18 residues. From germline, CDR1 is MGHRA and CDR2 YSYEKL. After removal of 4 bases from V and 0 bases from J, the junction contained 9 bases not matched to a gene. The CDR3 DNA reads TGCGCCAGCAGCCGCAGGGACAGAGCACTCTCTGGGGCCAACGTCCTGACTTTC. Encoded protein: CASSRRDRALSGANVLTF.

V gene TRBV3-1 (or the pseudogene TRBV3-2) combines with J gene TRBJ2-3; 7 bases match TRBD2. The ends lost 4 bases at V and 1 base at J; junction bases unmatched: 11. This CDR3 contains 17 residues. Germline V gene data show CDR1 as LGHDT and CDR2 as YNNKEL (reference sequence). The CDR3 protein is CASSLVFSGGGTDTQYF. The CDR3 DNA is TGTGCCAGCAGCCTGGTTTTTTCGGGGGGAGGCACAGATACGCAGTATTTT.

This chain connects TRBV6-4 to TRBJ2-7, with 8 bases matching TRBD2. CDR1 and CDR2 (germline): MRHNA, SNTAGT. CDR3 length: 17 amino acids. Unmatched junction bases numbered 13, after V lost 4 bases and J lost 2 bases. CDR3 protein: CASSAVDGLAYPYEQYF. For the CDR3, the DNA is TGTGCCAGCAGTGCTGTCGACGGACTAGCATATCCCTACGAGCAGTACTTC.

The chain joins TRBV29-1 to TRBJ1-3, with a possible D match to TRBD1 (5 bases). CDR3 length: 13 residues. The germline gives CDR1 SQVTM, CDR2 ANQGSEA. V shed 4 bases and J shed 0 bases, with 7 bases lying between them. The chain's CDR3 is CSVVQDSGNTIYF. CDR3 nucleotides: TGCAGCGTTGTACAGGACTCTGGAAACACCATATATTTT.

The chain has TRBV5-1 and TRBJ2-2, with 10 nucleotides matching TRBD2. The ends lost 3 bases at V and 6 bases at J; junction bases unmatched: 5. This CDR3 has 15 amino acids. Germline V CDR1 and CDR2: SGHRS, YFSETQ. CDR3 sequence: CASSSSGSSAGELFF. CDR3 DNA sequence: TGCGCCAGCAGCTCTAGCGGGAGTAGTGCCGGGGAGCTGTTTTTT.

The J gene is TRBJ2-1, the V gene TRBV5-1, with D perhaps TRBD1 (6 bases). Trimming cost V 0 bases and J 5 bases, with 9 bases left between them. Germline V gene data show CDR1 as SGHRS and CDR2 as YFSETQ. The CDR3 has 14 residues. CDR3 region: CASSLGTADNEQFF. The CDR3 DNA is TGCGCCAGCAGCTTGGGGACAGCCGACAATGAGCAGTTCTTC.

This chain connects TRBV23-1 to TRBJ1-1; weak D call: TRBD1 (5 bases). TRBV23-1 is an ORF for which the function is uncertain. V shed 0 bases and J shed 2 bases, with 16 bases lying between them. The CDR3 extends over 17 amino acids. The CDR3 reads CASSQSSGGGTNTEAFF. The CDR3 DNA sequence: TGCGCCAGCAGTCAATCCTCTGGCGGGGGTACTAACACTGAAGCTTTCTTT.

Details on this clone: Other DNA sequences in the sample encode the same CDR3. The chain is built from TRBV2 and TRBJ1-5, with D perhaps TRBD1 (5 bases). Germline V gene sequence: CDR1 SNHLY, CDR2 FYNNEI. CDR3 length: 14 amino acids. The germline V and J ends were trimmed by 5 bases and 0 bases, with 8 bases remaining between them. The CDR3 is CASSRQGSNQPQHF. DNA of the CDR3: TGTGCCAGCAGTCGGCAGGGTAGCAATCAGCCCCAGCATTTT.

This sequence joins TRBV28 and TRBJ1-2; TRBD1 matches at 7 bases. The CDR3 sequence is 16 residues long. J lost 0 bases, V lost 4 bases, and 8 bases had no gene match. CDR1 and CDR2 from the germline V gene are MDHEN and SYDVKM. DNA of the CDR3: TGTGCCAGCAGTTACCGGGACAGATTTACTAACTATGGCTACACCTTC. It is translated as CASSYRDRFTNYGYTF.

The chain employs TRBV25-1 and TRBJ2-4, with unresolved D. CDR3 length equals 13 residues. CDR1 and CDR2 (germline): MGHDK, SYGVNS. V lost 3 bases and J lost 12, with 15 bases in between. Here the CDR3 DNA reads TGTGCCAGCAGTGAGTCTTGGCAGTCATATCAGTACTTC. This codes for CASSESWQSYQYF.

The CDR3 spells CASSIDTGTGRSGEAFF. The CDR3 region has the DNA TGTGCCAGTAGTATAGACACCGGGACAGGGAGATCAGGTGAAGCTTTCTTT. The chain combines TRBV19 with TRBJ1-1; 9 bases map to TRBD1. Losses at the gene ends were 0 bases for V and 7 bases for J; bases not matched to a gene: 12. CDR1 LNHDA and CDR2 SQIVND come from the germline V gene (reference sequence). The CDR3 length is 17 residues.

The CDR3 loop is CATSPGLETIGYTF. For the CDR3, the DNA is TGTGCCACCAGCCCGGGACTGGAAACTATTGGCTACACCTTC. The gene calls are TRBV24-1 and TRBJ1-2, with D perhaps TRBD1 (5 bases). Germline CDR1 KGHDR, CDR2 SFDVKD. V lost 7 bases to trimming and J lost 7 bases, with 18 bases between them. This CDR3 is 14 amino acids long.

The V gene is TRBV7-9, the J gene TRBJ2-5; D unresolved. Trimming pared 4 bases from V and 4 bases from J, leaving 13 bases between. The CDR3 runs to 14 residues. Looked up from germline, CDR1 is SEHNR and CDR2 is FQNEAQ (reference sequence). The CDR3 protein is CASSSTGRPETQYF. In DNA form, the CDR3 reads TGTGCCAGCAGCTCGACCGGCAGGCCAGAGACCCAGTACTTC.

The V and J genes are TRBV10-3 and TRBJ2-5, with TRBD2 matching over 8 bases. Germline V gene sequence: CDR1 ENHRY, CDR2 SYGVKD. V shed 4 bases, J shed 3 bases, and the junction held 7 bases outside the gene matches. This CDR3 has 15 residues. The CDR3 reads CAISGQRGREETQYF. In DNA, the CDR3 is TGTGCCATCAGTGGCCAGCGGGGGCGAGAAGAGACCCAGTACTTC.

This chain uses TRBV28 with TRBJ1-2; the match to TRBD1 covers 7 bases. This CDR3 is 17 amino acids long. Trimming cost V 8 bases and J 7 bases; bases outside gene matches: 22. Germline assignment: CDR1 MDHEN and CDR2 SYDVKM. This CDR3 reads CASSSAPPNDRVRGYTF. CDR3 bases: TGTGCCAGCTCATCCGCTCCCCCCAACGACAGGGTGCGTGGCTACACCTTC.

CDR3 nucleotides: TGCGCCAGCAGATCGACCGGGACAGGGGGATACGAGCAGTACTTC. This translates into CASRSTGTGGYEQYF. V usage is TRBV5-1 and J usage is TRBJ2-7; 11 nucleotides agree with TRBD1. Trimming cost V 5 bases and J 4 bases; bases outside gene matches: 8. This CDR3 is 15 amino acids long. In germline, CDR1 is SGHRS, CDR2 YFSETQ.

V is TRBV7-2 and J is TRBJ2-3; 9 positions match TRBD1. The junction had 4 bases not matched to a gene; V was cut back by 3 bases and J by 3 bases. CDR1 is SGHTA and CDR2 is FQGNSA in the germline V gene. The length of the CDR3 is 15 residues. Here the CDR3 reads CASSFRTGVTDTQYF. DNA of the CDR3: TGTGCCAGCAGCTTCCGGACAGGGGTAACAGATACGCAGTATTTT.

CDR3 nucleotides: TGCGCCAGCAGTGAGTGGGCTAGCGGGAGGGCCGGTGGCGAGGAGACCCAGTACTTC. Its protein product is CASSEWASGRAGGEETQYF. The V gene is TRBV10-2, the J gene TRBJ2-5; TRBD2 aligns across 12 bases. This CDR3 contains 19 residues. After removal of 1 base from V and 5 bases from J, the junction contained 14 bases not matched to a gene. Germline V gene data show CDR1 as WSHSY and CDR2 as SAAADI.

As for this clone: The identical CDR3 is also encoded by other nucleotide sequences in the sample. V is TRBV19 and J is TRBJ2-7, with D maybe TRBD1 (6 bases). Per germline, CDR1 LNHDA and CDR2 SQIVND (reference sequence). V lost 3 bases and J lost 3, with 12 bases in between. The CDR3 extends over 14 amino acids. The CDR3 DNA follows: TGTGCCAGTAGTATCGCTACAGGGTACTACGAGCAGTACTTC. Amino acids: CASSIATGYYEQYF.